The TCR beta chain under discussion was sequenced for a study of blood T cell repertoires in COVID-19. Data came from immunoSEQ multiplex PCR; TCRdb stores just in-frame clones and leaves some out. The sample has some 300,000 clones, 85% to 90% seen once. Germline CDR1 and CDR2: LNHDA and SQIVND (reference sequence). The CDR3 is 19 residues long. Unmatched junction bases numbered 19, after V lost 0 bases and J lost 6 bases. The chain links TRBV19 to TRBJ2-7; 8 nucleotides agree with TRBD1. What was sequenced was PBMCs or T cells enriched from blood (not recorded which). The TCR was taken from a young woman who had recovered from COVID-19. The DNA of the CDR3 is TGTGCCAGTAGTATAGATCCCCCCCTGTTTTTCGGACAGGGAAGCGAGCAGTACTTC. It yields the protein CASSIDPPLFFGQGSEQYF.